The present T cell receptor (beta chain) was sequenced within a study of CD8+CD57+ T cells in acquired aplastic anemia. For the study at large: Yields of DNA that came from sorted CD4+ and CD8+ cells averaged around 3 ug.

The study, taken as a whole, reports: Common to patients and controls were twenty-nine CD8+ CDR3 sequences.

With regard to this clonotype: Its cognate antigen is unknown.

The CDR3 is made up of 15 amino acids. Germline V gene data show CDR1 as SGHTA and CDR2 as FQGTGA. V lost 6 bases, J lost 5 bases, and 18 bases lay in between. Genomic DNA acted as the template from which TCR beta VDJ combination and CDR3 sequence profiling were carried out. TCRdb reprocessed the reads with MiXCR, giving one entry per CDR3 protein. The sample carries 190,000 or so distinct CDR3 sequences, 61% recorded once. The receptor was derived from a human donor in good health. The chain uses TRBV7-3 and TRBJ2-3, with no clear D. The specimen was sorted CD4+, CD8+, or CD8+CD57+ T cells (not recorded which) from PBMCs. The CDR3 loop is CASSPSANSRDTQYF. In nucleotides, the CDR3 is TGTGCCAGCAGTCCCTCGGCGAATTCTCGAGATACGCAGTATTTT.